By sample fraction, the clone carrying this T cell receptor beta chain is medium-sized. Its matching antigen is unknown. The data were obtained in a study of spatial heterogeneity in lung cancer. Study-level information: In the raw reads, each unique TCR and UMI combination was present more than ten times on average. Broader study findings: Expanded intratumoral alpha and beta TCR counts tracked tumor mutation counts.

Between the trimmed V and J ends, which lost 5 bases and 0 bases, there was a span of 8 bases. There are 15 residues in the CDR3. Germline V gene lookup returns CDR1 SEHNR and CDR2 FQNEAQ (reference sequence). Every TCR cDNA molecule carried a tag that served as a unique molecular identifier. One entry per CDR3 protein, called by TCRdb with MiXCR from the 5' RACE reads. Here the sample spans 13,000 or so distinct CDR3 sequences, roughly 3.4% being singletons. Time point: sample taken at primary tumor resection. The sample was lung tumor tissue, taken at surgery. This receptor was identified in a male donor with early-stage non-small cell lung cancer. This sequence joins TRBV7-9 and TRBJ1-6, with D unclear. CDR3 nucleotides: TGTGCCAGCAGCCCGGAGAACTCCTATAATTCACCCCTCCACTTT. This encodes CASSPENSYNSPLHF.